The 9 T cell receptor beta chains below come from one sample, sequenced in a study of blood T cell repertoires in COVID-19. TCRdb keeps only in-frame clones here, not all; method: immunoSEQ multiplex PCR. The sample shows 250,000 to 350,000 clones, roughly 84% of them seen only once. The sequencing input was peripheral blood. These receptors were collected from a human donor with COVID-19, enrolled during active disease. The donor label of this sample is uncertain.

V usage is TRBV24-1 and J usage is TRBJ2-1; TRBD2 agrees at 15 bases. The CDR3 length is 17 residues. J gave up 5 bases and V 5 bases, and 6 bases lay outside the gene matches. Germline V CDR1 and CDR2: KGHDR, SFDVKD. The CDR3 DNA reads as TGTGCCACCAGTGGCGGGACTAGCGGGAGGCCCAACAATGAGCAGTTCTTC. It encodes CATSGGTSGRPNNEQFF.

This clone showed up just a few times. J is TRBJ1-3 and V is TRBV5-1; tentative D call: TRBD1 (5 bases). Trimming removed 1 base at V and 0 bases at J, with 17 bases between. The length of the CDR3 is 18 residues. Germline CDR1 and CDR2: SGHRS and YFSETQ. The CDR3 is CASSLRGSGASSGNTIYF. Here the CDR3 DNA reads TGCGCCAGCAGCTTGAGGGGAAGCGGGGCCAGCTCTGGAAACACCATATATTTT.

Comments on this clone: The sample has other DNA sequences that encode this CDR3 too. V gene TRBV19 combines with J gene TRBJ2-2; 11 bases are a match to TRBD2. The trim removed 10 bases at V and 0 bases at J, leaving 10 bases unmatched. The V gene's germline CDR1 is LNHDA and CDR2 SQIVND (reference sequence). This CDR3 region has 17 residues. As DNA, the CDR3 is TGTGCCACCAGGACTAGCGGGTCCCCTGCGAACACCGGGGAGCTGTTTTTT. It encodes CATRTSGSPANTGELFF. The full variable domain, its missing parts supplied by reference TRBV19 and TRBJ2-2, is DGGITQSPKYLFRKEGQNVTLSCEQNLNHDAMYWYRQDPGQGLRLIYYSQIVNDFQKGDIAEGYSVSREKKESFPLTVTSAQKNPTAFYLCATRTSGSPANTGELFFGEGSRLTVL.

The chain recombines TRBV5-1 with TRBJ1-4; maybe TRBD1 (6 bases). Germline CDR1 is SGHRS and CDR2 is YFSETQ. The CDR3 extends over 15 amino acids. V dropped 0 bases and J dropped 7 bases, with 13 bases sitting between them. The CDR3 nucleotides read TGCGCCAGCAGCTTGGACGGGACATTAAGTGAAAAACTGTTTTTT. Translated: CASSLDGTLSEKLFF. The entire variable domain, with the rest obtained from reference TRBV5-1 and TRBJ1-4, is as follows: KAGVTQTPRYLIKTRGQQVTLSCSPISGHRSVSWYQQTPGQGLQFLFEYFSETQRNKGNFPGRFSGRQFSNSRSEMNVSTLELGDSALYLCASSLDGTLSEKLFFGSGTQLSVL.

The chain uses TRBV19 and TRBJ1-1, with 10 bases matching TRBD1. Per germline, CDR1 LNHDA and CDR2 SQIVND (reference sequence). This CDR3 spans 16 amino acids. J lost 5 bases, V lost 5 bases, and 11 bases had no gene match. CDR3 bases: TGTGCCAGTAGTGGGACAGGGGAAGAGGGGATTACTGAAGCTTTCTTT. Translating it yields CASSGTGEEGITEAFF. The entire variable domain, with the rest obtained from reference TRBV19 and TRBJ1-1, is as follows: DGGITQSPKYLFRKEGQNVTLSCEQNLNHDAMYWYRQDPGQGLRLIYYSQIVNDFQKGDIAEGYSVSREKKESFPLTVTSAQKNPTAFYLCASSGTGEEGITEAFFGQGTRLTVV.

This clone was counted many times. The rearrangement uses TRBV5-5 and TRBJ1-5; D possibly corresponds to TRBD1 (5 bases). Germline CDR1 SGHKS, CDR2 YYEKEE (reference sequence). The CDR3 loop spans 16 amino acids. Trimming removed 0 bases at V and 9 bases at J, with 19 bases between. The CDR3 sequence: CASSLVGDFAMAPQHF. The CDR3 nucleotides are TGTGCCAGCAGCTTGGTAGGGGACTTTGCGATGGCGCCCCAGCATTTT.

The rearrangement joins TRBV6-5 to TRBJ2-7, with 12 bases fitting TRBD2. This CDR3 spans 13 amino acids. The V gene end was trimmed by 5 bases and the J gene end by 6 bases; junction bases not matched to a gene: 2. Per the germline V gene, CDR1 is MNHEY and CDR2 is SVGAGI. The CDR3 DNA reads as TGTGCCAGCAGTCTAGCGGGAGGGCCCGAGCAGTACTTC. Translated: CASSLAGGPEQYF.

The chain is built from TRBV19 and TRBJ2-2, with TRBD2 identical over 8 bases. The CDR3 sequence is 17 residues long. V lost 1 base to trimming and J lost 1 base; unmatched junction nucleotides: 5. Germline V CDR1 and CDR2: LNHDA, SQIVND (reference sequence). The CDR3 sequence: CASSIGAGGWNTGELFF. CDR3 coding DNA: TGTGCCAGTAGTATAGGGGCGGGAGGCTGGAACACCGGGGAGCTGTTTTTT.

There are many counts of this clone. The CDR3: CASSLKGRVTGELFF. Written as DNA, the CDR3 is TGTGCCAGCAGCTTAAAGGGCAGGGTTACCGGGGAGCTGTTTTTT. This sequence joins TRBV7-9 and TRBJ2-2, with D perhaps TRBD1 (5 bases). This CDR3 contains 15 residues. Trimming removed 2 bases at V and 5 bases at J, with 12 bases between. Germline assignment: CDR1 SEHNR and CDR2 FQNEAQ (reference sequence).